A single sample gave rise to the 31 T cell receptor beta chains below, sequenced in a study of response to subunit inactivated influenza vaccine. In TCRdb, the RT-PCR reads were re-called with MiXCR into one record per CDR3 protein. The sample records about 180,000 distinct CDR3 sequences, about 9.3% being singletons. This specimen consisted of non-naive T cells sorted from PBMCs, obtained on the day of vaccination. These receptor sequences come from a man in his forties or fifties who received an inactivated influenza vaccine.

This clonotype was found a few times. The chain has TRBV6-6 and TRBJ2-2; D possibly matches TRBD1 or TRBD2 (5 bases each). There are 13 residues in the CDR3. V was cut by 8 bases and J by 7 bases, with 14 bases left in between. Looked up from germline, CDR1 is MNHNY and CDR2 is SVGAGI (reference sequence). The CDR3 region is CASSYGAVGELFF. The CDR3 bases are TGTGCCAGCTCTTACGGGGCGGTCGGGGAGCTGTTTTTT.

This clonotype was counted ten times or more. This chain joins TRBV28 and TRBJ2-1; D might be TRBD1 (5 bases). The V and J ends lost 7 bases and 0 bases respectively, with 13 bases between them. The germline gives CDR1 MDHEN, CDR2 SYDVKM. The CDR3 totals 15 residues. The CDR3 sequence: CASIPGQGSYNEQFF. The CDR3 region has the DNA TGTGCCAGCATCCCTGGGCAGGGCTCCTACAATGAGCAGTTCTTC.

This clonotype was found a few times. V is TRBV12-3 or TRBV12-4 and J is TRBJ2-1, with 10 bases that match TRBD2. The CDR3 spans 16 residues. The ends lost 2 bases at V and 2 bases at J; junction bases unmatched: 3. The CDR3 sequence is CASSLPGLAAYNEQFF. DNA of the CDR3: TGTGCCAGCAGTTTACCCGGACTAGCGGCCTACAATGAGCAGTTCTTC.

The chain couples TRBV20-1 to TRBJ2-7; 11 positions agree with TRBD1. Germline CDR1 and CDR2: DFQATT and SNEGSKA (reference sequence). This CDR3 has 14 amino acids. Germline trimming cut 1 base from V and 1 base from J; bases unmatched to any gene: 0. The CDR3 nucleotides are TGCAGTGCTAGAGGGGACAGGGGGTCCTACGAGCAGTACTTC. It yields the protein CSARGDRGSYEQYF.

This clonotype was counted many times. V usage is TRBV6-1 and J usage is TRBJ2-7, with D maybe TRBD1 (6 bases). V was trimmed by 7 bases and J by 2 bases, leaving 12 bases between them. This CDR3 comprises 13 residues. Per germline, CDR1 MNHNS and CDR2 SASEGT. CDR3 sequence: CASNRDITYEQYF. The CDR3 coding sequence is TGTGCCAGCAATCGGGACATTACCTACGAGCAGTACTTC.

The chain uses TRBV29-1 and TRBJ2-1; a weak D match, TRBD2 (6 bases). The CDR3 loop spans 15 amino acids. Trimming shortened V by 3 bases and J by 6 bases, and 18 bases separated the two germline ends. Germline CDR1 reads SQVTM; CDR2 reads ANQGSEA. The CDR3 DNA follows: TGCAGCGTTGAGAGACTCGGGAGTTCGGGCAATGAGCAGTTCTTC. As protein: CSVERLGSSGNEQFF.

This clonotype has a count of ten or more. This rearrangement joins TRBV9 to TRBJ1-2; D might be TRBD1 (5 bases). The CDR3 contains 13 residues. The germline V gene encodes CDR1 SGDLS and CDR2 YYNGEE. V was clipped by 7 bases and J by 1 base, with 11 bases between them. The DNA for the CDR3 is TGTGCCAGCTCGAAGGGGCTTAACTATGGCTACACCTTC. It encodes CASSKGLNYGYTF.

In its sample, this clonotype was seen a few times. This chain links TRBV12-3 or TRBV12-4 with TRBJ2-1, with TRBD2 matching 11 bases. The CDR3 extends over 16 amino acids. Trimming cost V 5 bases and J 7 bases; bases outside gene matches: 10. The CDR3 reads CASSPLLAGAGNEQFF. The CDR3 nucleotides read TGTGCCAGCAGTCCGTTACTAGCGGGAGCGGGGAATGAGCAGTTCTTC.

There are many counts of this clonotype. The gene calls are TRBV18 and TRBJ2-1; D remains unclear. V was trimmed by 1 base and J by 2 bases, leaving 12 bases between them. The CDR3 has 16 amino acids. Looked up from germline, CDR1 is KGHSH and CDR2 is LQKENI. DNA of the CDR3: TGTGCCAGCTCACCACTCCTAGTAGGGACCTACAATGAGCAGTTCTTC. Translated, it gives CASSPLLVGTYNEQFF.

This clonotype was counted ten times or more. The CDR3 nucleotides are TGTGCCAGCAGCCAAGATGGAAAGGGGGCCTCCTACGAGCAGTACTTC. Translating gives CASSQDGKGASYEQYF. J is TRBJ2-7 and V is TRBV4-2; 7 positions match TRBD1. The V and J ends lost 0 bases and 0 bases, in that order; junction bases with no gene match: 5. In germline, CDR1 is LGHNA, CDR2 YNFKEQ. CDR3 size: 16 residues.

This clonotype was observed many times. The V and J genes are TRBV4-3 and TRBJ2-1, with D uncertain. The CDR3 sequence is 16 residues long. V was shortened by 0 bases and J by 4 bases, with 13 bases between the two germline ends. Per the germline V gene, CDR1 is LGHNA and CDR2 is YSLEER. The CDR3 spells CASSQDMADAYNEQFF. For the CDR3, the DNA is TGCGCCAGCAGCCAAGATATGGCGGATGCGTACAATGAGCAGTTCTTC.

This clonotype was counted ten times or more. The rearrangement uses TRBV3-1 and TRBJ2-7, with D perhaps matching TRBD2 (7 bases). The germline gives CDR1 LGHDT, CDR2 YNNKEL (reference sequence). Trimming cost V 2 bases and J 6 bases, with 23 bases left between them. This CDR3 is 17 amino acids long. CDR3 in amino acids: CASSQIWGGAFSGEQYF. As DNA, the CDR3 is TGTGCCAGCAGCCAAATCTGGGGGGGGGCCTTCTCTGGCGAGCAGTACTTC.

This clonotype appeared a few times. The chain employs TRBV29-1 and TRBJ1-5; unclear D gene. In germline, CDR1 is SQVTM, CDR2 ANQGSEA. The V end lost 6 bases, the J end lost 3 bases, and 15 bases lay between the germline ends. This CDR3 is built from 14 residues. The CDR3 loop reads CSVLIDTVNQPQHF. In DNA form, the CDR3 reads TGCAGCGTCCTTATCGACACTGTCAATCAGCCCCAGCATTTT.

This clonotype was picked up a small number of times. The rearrangement uses TRBV5-6 and TRBJ2-7; the D gene is possibly TRBD2 (5 bases). The CDR3 runs to 13 residues. The V gene lost 2 bases and the J gene lost 2 bases, with 8 bases spanning the gap. The germline V gene encodes CDR1 SGHDT and CDR2 YYEEEE. CDR3 in DNA: TGTGCCAGCAGCTTCTCGGGGACCTACGAGCAGTACTTC. This codes for CASSFSGTYEQYF.

There are a few counts of this clonotype. The chain joins TRBV2 to TRBJ1-2; 8 bases align to TRBD1. V was clipped by 11 bases and J by 0 bases; unmatched bases: 5. Germline V gives CDR1 SNHLY, CDR2 FYNNEI. This CDR3 region has 13 residues. CDR3 DNA sequence: TGTGCCGTCCGGGACAGGACTAACTATGGCTACACCTTC. This sequence encodes CAVRDRTNYGYTF.

This CDR3 reads CASSPGVRGGTDTQYF. The CDR3 coding sequence is TGTGCCAGCTCACCAGGGGTGAGAGGAGGCACAGATACGCAGTATTTT. The chain combines TRBV18 with TRBJ2-3, with D unclear. This CDR3 has 16 residues. In germline, CDR1 is KGHSH, CDR2 LQKENI. V lost 2 bases and J 1 base, leaving 13 bases between the germline ends.

This clonotype was detected many times. This sequence joins TRBV15 and TRBJ1-5; D is perhaps TRBD1 (6 bases). CDR1 is LNHNV and CDR2 is YYDKDF in the germline V gene (reference sequence). The CDR3 is 16 residues long. The ends were cut back, 0 bases at V and 5 bases at J, with 14 bases in the middle. CDR3 DNA: TGTGCCACCAGCAGAGATCGGTCAGGGGCCCATCAGCCCCAGCATTTT. Amino acids: CATSRDRSGAHQPQHF. Full variable domain (remainder filled in from reference TRBV15 and TRBJ1-5): DAMVIQNPRYQVTQFGKPVTLSCSQTLNHNVMYWYQQKSSQAPKLLFHYYDKDFNNEADTPDNFQSRRPNTSFCFLDIRSPGLGDTAMYLCATSRDRSGAHQPQHFGDGTRLSIL.

This clonotype was observed many times. The chain uses TRBV6-1 and TRBJ2-3, with D hard to call. This CDR3 is built from 13 residues. Germline assignment: CDR1 MNHNS and CDR2 SASEGT. Trimming took 7 bases from V and 1 from J, leaving 9 bases between them. The CDR3 DNA follows: TGTGCCAGCATCGCCCCTGGCACAGATACGCAGTATTTT. Amino acid sequence: CASIAPGTDTQYF.

The chain has TRBV6-1 and TRBJ1-2, with D perhaps TRBD1 (6 bases). The CDR3 runs 14 residues. The V gene's germline CDR1 is MNHNS and CDR2 SASEGT. Trimming left V 6 bases short and J 2 bases short, with 13 bases between. Here the CDR3 reads CASRGRGTNYGYTF. The CDR3 bases are TGTGCCAGCAGGGGACGGGGGACAAACTATGGCTACACCTTC.

J is TRBJ2-1 and V is TRBV7-3; D unresolved. CDR1 is SGHTA and CDR2 is FQGTGA in the germline V gene. The V gene lost 5 bases and the J gene lost 4 bases, with 9 bases spanning the gap. The CDR3 is made up of 13 amino acids. CDR3 amino acids: CASSTGTYNEQFF. The CDR3 DNA reads as TGTGCCAGCAGCACCGGAACTTACAATGAGCAGTTCTTC.

The V call is TRBV6-5, the J call TRBJ2-2; 7 bases agree with TRBD2. CDR3 length equals 14 residues. V shed 2 bases, J shed 5 bases, and the junction held 2 bases outside the gene matches. Germline V CDR1 and CDR2: MNHEY, SVGAGI. CDR3: CASSYQGLTGELFF. As DNA, the CDR3 is TGTGCCAGCAGTTACCAGGGACTAACCGGGGAGCTGTTTTTT.

Ten or more counts support this clonotype. The rearrangement links TRBV5-5 to TRBJ2-4; no definite D call. The CDR3 extends over 11 amino acids. The germline V gene encodes CDR1 SGHKS and CDR2 YYEKEE (reference sequence). The V end lost 1 base, the J end lost 13 bases, and 9 bases lay between the germline ends. The CDR3 here is CASSLLSGQYF. CDR3 nucleotides: TGTGCCAGCAGCTTGCTGTCCGGACAGTACTTC.

There are many counts of this clonotype. The gene calls are TRBV6-2 or TRBV6-3 and TRBJ2-4; D is possibly TRBD1 or TRBD2 (5 bases each). The CDR3 consists of 20 residues. Trimming took off 7 bases at V and 0 bases at J, with 28 bases between the two ends. Germline V gene data show CDR1 as MNHEY and CDR2 as SVGEGT. CDR3 coding DNA: TGTGCCAGCAACGGGGCCAAACAGGCCAACCACATACTAGCCAAAAACATTCAGTACTTC. It is translated as CASNGAKQANHILAKNIQYF.

The chain couples TRBV7-9 to TRBJ2-4; 7 bases fit TRBD1. V shed 5 bases and J 6 bases; nucleotides not matched to a gene: 7. The germline V gene has CDR1 SEHNR and CDR2 FQNEAQ (reference sequence). CDR3 length equals 14 residues. CDR3 residues: CASSTVGGANIQYF. The CDR3 bases are TGTGCCAGCAGCACAGTAGGGGGCGCAAACATTCAGTACTTC.

The sample holds many counts of this clonotype. V is TRBV20-1 and J is TRBJ2-5, with TRBD2 matching 12 bases. The germline gives CDR1 DFQATT, CDR2 SNEGSKA (reference sequence). The CDR3 is made up of 15 amino acids. Germline trimming cut 2 bases from V and 1 base from J; bases unmatched to any gene: 2. The CDR3 spells CSARPTSGSQETQYF. The CDR3 bases are TGCAGTGCTAGACCGACTAGCGGGAGCCAAGAGACCCAGTACTTC.

This clonotype was detected only a few times. The V call is TRBV5-1, the J call TRBJ2-7; 9 nucleotides align to TRBD1. V was pared by 1 base and J by 6 bases, with 5 bases of the junction left unmatched. The CDR3 length is 14 residues. The germline CDR1 and CDR2 sequences are SGHRS and YFSETQ. DNA for the CDR3: TGCGCCAGCAGCTTGCGGCCGACAGGGGGCGAGCAGTACTTC. The encoded protein is CASSLRPTGGEQYF. The whole variable domain, filled in from reference TRBV5-1 and TRBJ2-7, reads KAGVTQTPRYLIKTRGQQVTLSCSPISGHRSVSWYQQTPGQGLQFLFEYFSETQRNKGNFPGRFSGRQFSNSRSEMNVSTLELGDSALYLCASSLRPTGGEQYFGPGTRLTVT.

The chain has TRBV20-1 and TRBJ2-7; D gene uncertain. The CDR3 is 14 amino acids. Germline V CDR1 and CDR2: DFQATT, SNEGSKA (reference sequence). Trimming stripped 3 bases from V and 5 bases from J, with 17 bases between. Here the CDR3 DNA reads TGCAGTGCTAGTAAAGGTGGCTTAGTAAACGAGCAGTACTTC. Translation: CSASKGGLVNEQYF.

This clonotype was counted many times. The V gene is TRBV3-1, the J gene TRBJ2-7; 10 bases are shared with TRBD1. Germline lookup yields CDR1 LGHDT and CDR2 YNNKEL (reference sequence). The CDR3 covers 15 residues. V dropped 3 bases and J dropped 7; count of bases not matched to a gene: 9. CDR3 amino acids: CASSHSGTGVWEQYF. CDR3 bases: TGTGCCAGCAGCCATTCCGGGACAGGGGTTTGGGAGCAGTACTTC.

The chain employs TRBV9 and TRBJ2-7; 8 bases are a match to TRBD2. The CDR3 length is 15 residues. V dropped 0 bases and J dropped 5; count of bases not matched to a gene: 7. Germline values: CDR1 SGDLS, CDR2 YYNGEE. The CDR3 protein is CASSVDGRAGDEQYF. In nucleotides, the CDR3 is TGTGCCAGCAGCGTAGACGGGAGGGCCGGTGACGAGCAGTACTTC.

This clonotype occurred many times. The chain is built from TRBV4-2 and TRBJ1-2, with TRBD1 identical over 10 bases. After removal of 0 bases from V and 4 bases from J, the junction contained 5 bases not matched to a gene. The CDR3 is 16 residues long. The germline CDR1 and CDR2 sequences are LGHNA and YNFKEQ. The CDR3 spells CASSQDGTGASYGYTF. In DNA, the CDR3 is TGTGCCAGCAGCCAAGATGGGACAGGGGCGAGCTATGGCTACACCTTC.

This clonotype was counted between two and nine times. V and J are TRBV27 and TRBJ1-6; D is ambiguous. The CDR3 has 11 amino acids. CDR1 and CDR2 from the germline V gene are MNHEY and SMNVEV (reference sequence). Trimming shortened V by 2 bases and J by 10 bases, and 3 bases separated the two germline ends. The CDR3 protein is CASSLPSPLHF. In DNA form, the CDR3 reads TGTGCCAGCAGTTTACCCTCACCCCTCCACTTT.